This passage covers 21 T cell receptor beta chains from one sample sequenced in a study of vaccination and CD4 T cells after COVID-19 (dated by TCRdb to between 2021 and 2022). Their antigens are not known. The intended sense of this specimen's treatment or condition label: approximately nine-day PBMC culture with coronavirus spike peptide pools or control peptides (ViraFEST assay). Libraries were built with PCR. The run used an Illumina iSeq 100. TCR sequencing of DNA from cultured CD4+ T cells used the Oncomine TCR Beta short-read assay at the Johns Hopkins FTIC core. Through fastp at Q25 and MiXCR, TCRdb rebuilt clones from the public reads, retaining in-frame beta chains. Records with the same CDR3 protein are collapsed into one entry carrying the most frequent genes and DNA. Across this sample there are around 19,000 distinct CDR3 sequences, with roughly 49% seen only once. Around a sixth of the sample lies in the top ten.

This specimen was CD4+ T cells from blood, cultured in vitro, taken before SARS-CoV-2 vaccination. The receptor source for this set is a human donor who had recovered from COVID-19.

This clonotype was detected only a few times. The V call is TRBV11-3, the J call TRBJ1-1; unclear D gene. Trimming cost V 2 bases and J 2 bases, with 6 bases left between them. Germline V gene lookup returns CDR1 SGHNT and CDR2 YENEEA. The CDR3 length is 13 residues. CDR3 in DNA: TGTGCCAGCAGCTTACAGACAAACACTGAAGCTTTCTTT. Residues: CASSLQTNTEAFF.

V and J are TRBV7-8 and TRBJ2-5; D may be TRBD1 or TRBD2 (5 bases each). CDR1 SGHVS and CDR2 FQNEAQ come from the germline V gene. The CDR3 is 15 residues long. V lost 7 bases to trimming and J lost 4 bases, with 19 bases between them. CDR3 sequence reads: CASIGDGEFPETQYF. The CDR3 DNA is TGTGCCAGCATCGGGGACGGGGAATTTCCAGAGACCCAGTACTTC.

This clonotype rates as medium-sized. The chain carries TRBV7-2 and TRBJ2-7; D gene unclear. The germline V gene has CDR1 SGHTA and CDR2 FQGNSA. V dropped 1 base and J dropped 1 base, with 2 bases sitting between them. This CDR3 comprises 12 residues. The CDR3 DNA reads as TGTGCCAGCAGCTTAGTTTCCTACGAGCAGTACTTC. This translates into CASSLVSYEQYF.

The chain uses TRBV20-1 and TRBJ2-5; 8 bases agree with TRBD1. V lost 3 bases and J lost 5; bases outside the gene matches: 5. Germline values: CDR1 DFQATT, CDR2 SNEGSKA (reference sequence). The CDR3 totals 13 residues. This CDR3 reads CSASPTGVETQYF. The CDR3 region has the DNA TGCAGTGCTAGCCCGACAGGGGTCGAGACCCAGTACTTC.

This chain uses TRBV7-6 with TRBJ2-7, with no clear D. The end of the DNA aligns better with TRBJ2-5, so the J call may be wrong. Germline lookup yields CDR1 SGHVS and CDR2 FNYEAQ. This CDR3 spans 11 amino acids. CDR3 protein: CASSFGETQYF. CDR3 nucleotide sequence: TGTGCCAGCAGCTTTGGCGAGACCCAGTACTTC.

The V call is TRBV19, the J call TRBJ2-1, with D possibly TRBD1 on 5 matching bases. Per the germline V gene, CDR1 is LNHDA and CDR2 is SQIVND (reference sequence). CDR3 size: 15 residues. The ends were cut back, 3 bases at V and 0 bases at J, with 9 bases in the middle. The CDR3 nucleotides are TGTGCCAGTAGTATTGACAGAAGCTCCTACAATGAGCAGTTCTTC. This gives the protein CASSIDRSSYNEQFF.

In this sample, this clonotype turned up a few times. This chain joins TRBV20-1 and TRBJ1-5, with D possibly being TRBD1 (5 bases). Looked up from germline, CDR1 is DFQATT and CDR2 is SNEGSKA (reference sequence). The V end lost 1 base, the J end lost 1 base, and 14 bases lay between the germline ends. CDR3 size: 16 residues. The CDR3: CSARVGQITSNQPQHF. CDR3 DNA sequence: TGCAGTGCTAGAGTAGGACAAATCACAAGCAATCAGCCCCAGCATTTT.

The rearrangement links TRBV24-1 to TRBJ1-5, with D possibly being TRBD1 (6 bases). Germline V lookup: CDR1 KGHDR, CDR2 SFDVKD. The CDR3 length is 15 residues. V lost 4 bases to trimming and J lost 6 bases, with 15 bases between them. Written as DNA, the CDR3 is TGTGCCACCAGTGACTCCACAGGGCCGGGTCAGCCCCAGCATTTT. This codes for CATSDSTGPGQPQHF.

The V call is TRBV5-5, the J call TRBJ1-2; possibly TRBD1 for D (5 bases). The V and J ends lost 4 bases and 4 bases respectively, with 11 bases between them. CDR1 and CDR2 (germline): SGHKS, YYEKEE (reference sequence). CDR3 length: 13 residues. CDR3 protein: CASSPPGGYGYTF. DNA for the CDR3: TGTGCCAGCAGCCCGCCGGGGGGCTATGGCTACACCTTC. Looking up the rest from reference TRBV5-5 and TRBJ1-2 gives the full variable domain: DAGVTQSPTHLIKTRGQQVTLRCSPISGHKSVSWYQQVLGQGPQFIFQYYEKEERGRGNFPDRFSARQFPNYSSELNVNALLLGDSALYLCASSPPGGYGYTFGSGTRLTVV.

Of note for this clonotype: Germline and junction disagree at one end, which may indicate a read error. The chain couples TRBV7-9 to TRBJ1-5; D uncertain. From germline, CDR1 is SEHNR and CDR2 FQNEAQ (reference sequence). The CDR3 covers 14 residues. This CDR3 is CASSLGTSNQSQHF. The DNA of the CDR3 is TGTGCCAGCAGCTTAGGGACGAGCAATCAGTCCCAGCATTTT. Together with reference TRBV7-9 and TRBJ1-5, the CDR3 gives the full variable domain: DTGVSQNPRHKITKRGQNVTFRCDPISEHNRLYWYRQTLGQGPEFLTYFQNEAQLEKSRLLSDRFSAERPKGSFSTLEIQRTEQGDSAMYLCASSLGTSNQSQHFGDGTRLSIL.

The genes are TRBV28 and TRBJ1-1; 9 bases line up with TRBD1. After removal of 4 bases from V and 1 base from J, the junction contained 13 bases not matched to a gene. The CDR3 loop spans 18 amino acids. Germline-derived CDR1 and CDR2 are MDHEN and SYDVKM. CDR3 in amino acids: CASSSPGETGGKNTEAFF. The CDR3 DNA is TGTGCCAGCAGTTCCCCGGGGGAGACAGGGGGTAAGAACACTGAAGCTTTCTTT.

CDR3 amino acids: CASSVINSPLHF. CDR3 in DNA: TGTGCCAGCAGCGTGATTAATTCACCCCTCCACTTT. J is TRBJ1-6 and V is TRBV12-3 or TRBV12-4; unclear D gene. CDR3 length: 12 residues. Between the trimmed V and J ends, which lost 6 bases and 6 bases, there was a span of 6 bases.

This clonotype was counted between two and nine times. Compared with germline, one end of the junction differs, possibly owing to a read error. CDR3 sequence: CASSFNRTGKESPLHF. For the CDR3, the DNA is TGCGCCAGCAGCTTTAATCGGACAGGGAAGGAATCACCCCTCCACTTT. The chain joins TRBV7-9 to TRBJ1-6; 8 bases are shared with TRBD1. Germline CDR1 reads SEHNR; CDR2 reads FQNEAQ (reference sequence). The CDR3 consists of 16 residues. Drawing the rest from reference TRBV7-9 and TRBJ1-6, the complete variable domain is DTGVSQNPRHKITKRGQNVTFRCDPISEHNRLYWYRQTLGQGPEFLTYFQNEAQLEKSRLLSDRFSAERPKGSFSTLEIQRTEQGDSAMYLCASSFNRTGKESPLHFGNGTRLTVT.

J is TRBJ2-2 and V is TRBV6-1; D is possibly TRBD2 (6 bases). Trimming left V 6 bases short and J 9 bases short, with 17 bases between. Germline V gives CDR1 MNHNS, CDR2 SASEGT. The CDR3 has 14 amino acids. CDR3 sequence: CASREQRVTRELFF. The CDR3 DNA reads TGTGCCAGCAGGGAGCAGCGGGTAACCAGGGAGCTGTTTTTT.

This clonotype was seen more than once but under ten times. The gene calls are TRBV11-3 and TRBJ2-1; D perhaps matches TRBD1 (6 bases). The CDR3 is made up of 12 amino acids. The germline V gene has CDR1 SGHNT and CDR2 YENEEA. V lost 6 bases and J 3 bases, leaving 6 bases between the germline ends. The DNA of the CDR3 is TGTGCCAGCAGGGACAGCTACAATGAGCAGTTCTTC. Amino acids: CASRDSYNEQFF.

This clonotype was picked up one time. The chain combines TRBV29-1 with TRBJ2-5; 8 bases fit TRBD1. The CDR3 runs 13 residues. The V segment lost 7 bases and the J segment 4 bases; nucleotides outside the gene matches: 8. The V gene's germline CDR1 is SQVTM and CDR2 ANQGSEA. The CDR3 DNA reads as TGCAGCGGCAGACAGGGGAGAGGAGAGACCCAGTACTTC. Amino acid sequence: CSGRQGRGETQYF.

CDR3 in DNA: TGCACCAGCAGCCCACCCCGCGGGGGACCCTACAATGAGCAGTTCTTC. Translated, it gives CTSSPPRGGPYNEQFF. The chain is built from TRBV1 and TRBJ2-1; the table gives TRBD1 as D, unverified against the DNA. TRBV1 is noted as a pseudogene. There are 16 residues in the CDR3.

This clonotype was seen more than once but under ten times. This rearrangement joins TRBV7-2 to TRBJ2-7; TRBD2 matches 9 bases. The V gene end was trimmed by 1 base and the J gene end by 9 bases; junction bases not matched to a gene: 7. CDR1 is SGHTA, CDR2 FQGNSA, per germline. This CDR3 region has 14 residues. CDR3 DNA sequence: TGTGCCAGCAGCTTAGTTGGGGAGCGGGGGGTGCAGTACTTC. It encodes CASSLVGERGVQYF.

V and J are TRBV11-3 and TRBJ1-1; D is uncertain. V shed 5 bases and J shed 3 bases, with 13 bases lying between them. Germline loops: CDR1 SGHNT, CDR2 YENEEA. The CDR3 is made up of 14 amino acids. CDR3 in DNA: TGTGCCAGCAGCAGCCGAGGGAGGGACACTGAAGCTTTCTTT. This gives the protein CASSSRGRDTEAFF.

This chain uses TRBV30 with TRBJ1-5; no definite D call. From germline, CDR1 is GTSNPN and CDR2 SVGIG (reference sequence). CDR3 length: 13 residues. Between the trimmed V and J ends, which lost 0 bases and 3 bases, there was a span of 6 bases. As DNA, the CDR3 is TGTGCCTGGAGTGTGGATGACAATCAGCCCCAGCATTTT. Residues: CAWSVDDNQPQHF.

The V gene is TRBV27, the J gene TRBJ1-3; no clear D. Deletions cut 2 bases from V and 0 bases from J, with 5 bases between. The length of the CDR3 is 14 residues. The V gene's germline CDR1 is MNHEY and CDR2 SMNVEV (reference sequence). This chain's CDR3 is CASSLSSSGNTIYF. The DNA for the CDR3 is TGTGCCAGCAGTTTAAGCAGCTCTGGAAACACCATATATTTT.